Shown below are 22 T cell receptor beta chains from a single sample sequenced in a study of post-analysis software for immune sequencing data. Study results and limitations: Five TRBV segments, including TRBV5-6, TRBV5-1 and TRBV20-1, were more frequent in patients than controls.

The antigens for these receptors are not known. Sequencing libraries made from TCR beta cDNA carried unique molecular identifiers. Via MiXCR, TCRdb re-called the PCR reads, giving one row per CDR3 protein. The sample consists of roughly 670,000 distinct CDR3 sequences, 55% to 70% of them appearing once. Sequencing input: blood. The receptors were gathered from a girl aged 2-10 years with multiple sclerosis.

The gene calls are TRBV2 and TRBJ2-1; D is ambiguous. Trimming pared 4 bases from V and 8 bases from J, leaving 6 bases between. Germline CDR1 is SNHLY and CDR2 is FYNNEI. The CDR3 contains 11 residues. The CDR3 reads CASSVPDEQFF. CDR3 nucleotide sequence: TGTGCCAGCAGTGTACCGGATGAGCAGTTCTTC.

This clonotype occurred a few times. This chain connects TRBV3-1 to TRBJ1-6; D unclear. Trimming took off 0 bases at V and 9 bases at J, with 6 bases between the two ends. The CDR3 runs 13 residues. In germline, CDR1 is LGHDT, CDR2 YNNKEL (reference sequence). CDR3 sequence reads: CASSQDGSSPLHF. The DNA for the CDR3 is TGTGCCAGCAGCCAAGACGGGAGTTCACCCCTCCACTTT.

The V gene is TRBV5-1, the J gene TRBJ1-1, with D perhaps TRBD1 (5 bases). The CDR3 consists of 13 residues. CDR1 and CDR2 (germline): SGHRS, YFSETQ. Trimming stripped 0 bases from V and 7 bases from J, with 10 bases between. CDR3 sequence (DNA): TGCGCCAGCAGCTTGGCCGGTAGGGGTGAAGCTTTCTTT. This encodes CASSLAGRGEAFF. The whole variable domain, filled in from reference TRBV5-1 and TRBJ1-1, reads KAGVTQTPRYLIKTRGQQVTLSCSPISGHRSVSWYQQTPGQGLQFLFEYFSETQRNKGNFPGRFSGRQFSNSRSEMNVSTLELGDSALYLCASSLAGRGEAFFGQGTRLTVV.

This clonotype has more than one count but fewer than ten. A read error may produce the germline difference seen at one junction end. V gene TRBV29-1 combines with J gene TRBJ1-1; 9 nucleotides line up with TRBD1. The CDR3 sequence is 15 residues long. Germline CDR1 is SQVTM and CDR2 is ANQGSEA. The CDR3 loop reads CSVTRDRALKTEAFF. Written as DNA, the CDR3 is TGCAGCGTGACCCGGGACAGGGCCCTGAAAACTGAAGCTTTCTTT.

This clonotype appeared a few times. The chain employs TRBV7-2 and TRBJ2-6; D is undetermined. Germline V gene lookup returns CDR1 SGHTA and CDR2 FQGNSA. V was cut by 0 bases and J by 1 base, with 16 bases left in between. This CDR3 is 19 amino acids long. The CDR3 protein is CASSLAGGRRQSGANVLTF. The CDR3 nucleotides read TGTGCCAGCAGCTTAGCGGGCGGCCGTCGTCAGTCTGGGGCCAACGTCCTGACTTTC.

The chain couples TRBV7-9 to TRBJ2-5; TRBD2 is a possible D gene (6 bases). The last part of the DNA fits TRBJ2-4 better; the J call may be wrong. The CDR3 is made up of 15 amino acids. Germline assignment: CDR1 SEHNR and CDR2 FQNEAQ (reference sequence). Here the CDR3 reads CASSKLAGPKNIQYF. DNA for the CDR3: TGTGCCAGCAGCAAACTCGCGGGACCGAAAAACATTCAGTACTTC.

The chain employs TRBV10-3 and TRBJ1-2, with D unresolved. V lost 0 bases to trimming and J lost 8 bases, with 10 bases between them. Germline V gene sequence: CDR1 ENHRY, CDR2 SYGVKD. The CDR3 has 13 residues. The CDR3 reads CAISESNQGGYTF. The CDR3 DNA follows: TGTGCCATCAGTGAGTCGAACCAAGGGGGCTACACCTTC.

For this clonotype: The germline gene is not matched at one end of the junction; a read error may be the cause. The V call is TRBV3-1, the J call TRBJ2-4, with 7 bases that match TRBD1. The CDR3 has 15 amino acids. CDR1 LGHDT and CDR2 YNNKEL come from the germline V gene (reference sequence). DNA for the CDR3: TGTGCTAGCAGCCAAGCGACAGGGTGGGCGAACATTCAGTACTTC. Protein sequence: CASSQATGWANIQYF.

The chain employs TRBV2 and TRBJ2-7; unclear D gene. CDR3 size: 15 residues. V was pared by 6 bases and J by 0 bases, with 15 bases between. Germline V gives CDR1 SNHLY, CDR2 FYNNEI. In nucleotides, the CDR3 is TGTGCCAGCAGCTCCTACCCCGCTTACTCCTACGAGCAGTACTTC. Amino acids: CASSSYPAYSYEQYF.

This clonotype was counted ten times or more. V gene TRBV29-1 combines with J gene TRBJ2-1, with TRBD2 matching 10 bases. CDR1 and CDR2 (germline): SQVTM, ANQGSEA. The CDR3 has 14 amino acids. With 7 bases clipped from V and 0 bases from J, the junction kept 3 bases outside the gene matches. The CDR3 here is CSGRLAGSYNEQFF. Here the CDR3 DNA reads TGCAGCGGAAGACTAGCGGGCTCCTACAATGAGCAGTTCTTC.

The chain employs TRBV5-1 and TRBJ2-1, with 7 bases aligning to TRBD2. The germline CDR1 and CDR2 sequences are SGHRS and YFSETQ. The length of the CDR3 is 17 residues. The V and J ends lost 4 bases and 2 bases, in that order; junction bases with no gene match: 12. CDR3 nucleotides: TGCGCCAGCAGCCCCAATATAGTAGGGAGGGCCTACAATGAGCAGTTCTTC. Encoded protein: CASSPNIVGRAYNEQFF.

The rearrangement links TRBV28 to TRBJ2-3; perhaps TRBD2 as D (5 bases). The CDR3 has 12 residues. Deletions cut 5 bases from V and 11 bases from J, with 14 bases between. The germline CDR1 and CDR2 sequences are MDHEN and SYDVKM. The CDR3 DNA reads as TGTGCCAGCAGTGTTGGCCCCGGAGGGCAGTATTTT. It encodes CASSVGPGGQYF. Full variable domain (outside the CDR3, taken from reference TRBV28 and TRBJ2-3): DVKVTQSSRYLVKRTGEKVFLECVQDMDHENMFWYRQDPGLGLRLIYFSYDVKMKEKGDIPEGYSVSREKKERFSLILESASTNQTSMYLCASSVGPGGQYFGPGTRLTVL.

This chain uses TRBV4-3 with TRBJ2-3; 8 bases match TRBD1. The CDR3 contains 15 residues. Per germline, CDR1 LGHNA and CDR2 YSLEER. V lost 0 bases to trimming and J lost 5 bases; unmatched junction nucleotides: 4. This CDR3 reads CASSQDSGTGDTQYF. Here the CDR3 DNA reads TGCGCCAGCAGCCAAGATTCGGGGACAGGAGATACGCAGTATTTT.

The chain couples TRBV29-1 to TRBJ2-1; D is possibly TRBD1 (6 bases). With 2 bases removed from V and 3 bases from J, the gap between germline ends came to 11 bases. The germline V gene has CDR1 SQVTM and CDR2 ANQGSEA. The CDR3 contains 14 residues. CDR3 loop: CSVEKGVSYNEQFF. The CDR3 DNA is TGCAGCGTTGAAAAGGGGGTAAGCTACAATGAGCAGTTCTTC.

The J gene is TRBJ2-1, the V gene TRBV29-1; D call uncertain. V was cut by 4 bases and J by 8 bases, with 9 bases left in between. The germline V gene encodes CDR1 SQVTM and CDR2 ANQGSEA. The CDR3 is 11 residues long. The CDR3 here is CSVVPPYEQFF. The DNA of the CDR3 is TGCAGCGTTGTTCCCCCCTATGAGCAGTTCTTC.

This clonotype was counted only a few times. A junction boundary mismatches the germline segment, possibly from a read error. J is TRBJ2-7 and V is TRBV7-2; TRBD2 might be the D (5 bases). The CDR3 has 13 amino acids. Looked up from germline, CDR1 is SGHTA and CDR2 is FQGNSA. The CDR3 DNA is TGTGCCAGCAGGTTAGGGAGCTCCTACGAGCAGTACTTC. Encoded protein: CASRLGSSYEQYF.

The V and J genes are TRBV6-2 or TRBV6-3 and TRBJ1-4, with D hard to call. This CDR3 spans 13 amino acids. Germline values: CDR1 MNHEY, CDR2 SVGEGT. V was clipped by 2 bases and J by 5 bases, with 6 bases between them. For the CDR3, the DNA is TGTGCCAGCAGTTACCTACAGAATGAAAAACTGTTTTTT. Encoded protein: CASSYLQNEKLFF.

This chain uses TRBV16 with TRBJ2-7; no firm D call. The J call may not be correct, given that the DNA end is closer to TRBJ2-5. Germline CDR1 is KGHSY and CDR2 is FQNENV. The CDR3 runs to 12 residues. The chain's CDR3 is CASSQAEETQYF. In nucleotides, the CDR3 is TGTGCCAGCAGCCAAGCGGAGGAGACCCAGTACTTC.

The gene calls are TRBV20-1 and TRBJ1-2, with 8 nucleotides matching TRBD1. CDR1 is DFQATT and CDR2 is SNEGSKA in the germline V gene (reference sequence). V lost 6 bases to trimming and J lost 3 bases; unmatched junction nucleotides: 9. The CDR3 length is 14 residues. For the CDR3, the DNA is TGCAGTGCCCCCACCGGACAGGGCGACTATGGCTACACCTTC. Translating gives CSAPTGQGDYGYTF.

V is TRBV7-6 and J is TRBJ2-4; D is possibly TRBD1 (6 bases). TRBJ2-7 explains the end of the DNA better; the J call may be wrong. Per the germline V gene, CDR1 is SGHVS and CDR2 is FNYEAQ. CDR3 length: 15 amino acids. CDR3 protein: CASSVIRDKVYEQYF. CDR3 nucleotides: TGTGCCAGCAGCGTGATCCGGGACAAGGTCTACGAGCAGTACTTC.

For this clonotype: One end of the junction is discordant with germline, which a read error may explain. The CDR3 bases are TGTGCCAGCAGCACAAGGGGACGGGGCTCCTACAATGAGCAGTGCTTC. Its protein product is CASSTRGRGSYNEQCF. The chain joins TRBV14 to TRBJ2-1; D may match TRBD1 or TRBD2 (5 bases each). Germline lookup yields CDR1 SGHDN and CDR2 FVKESK. The CDR3 extends over 16 amino acids.

The V call is TRBV10-3, the J call TRBJ2-5; 9 positions agree with TRBD2. Per the germline V gene, CDR1 is ENHRY and CDR2 is SYGVKD. There are 17 residues in the CDR3. V shed 0 bases and J 1 base; nucleotides not matched to a gene: 6. The DNA of the CDR3 is TGTGCCATCAGTGAGTCGGGAAGCGGGGGGTTCCAAGAGACCCAGTACTTC. Its protein product is CAISESGSGGFQETQYF.